These 13 T cell receptor beta chains came from one sample sequenced in a study of cytomegalovirus exposure and HLA in healthy donors. The PCR used 60 Vbeta and 13 Jbeta primers. Sequencing used immunoSEQ multiplex PCR; TCRdb keeps in-frame clones, though not all of them. The data show under 150,000 clones, around 75% seen once. The source material was PBMCs. The receptors shown here come from a woman in her forties or fifties in good health and CMV-seropositive.

The rearrangement links TRBV12-5 to TRBJ1-3, with TRBD1 matching over 9 bases. The CDR3 sequence is 15 residues long. The germline CDR1 and CDR2 sequences are LGHNT and FRNRAP. V dropped 6 bases and J dropped 3; count of bases not matched to a gene: 6. The CDR3 nucleotides read TGTGCTAGTGGCCCCGGGACAGGGCGTGGAAACACCATATATTTT. Its protein is CASGPGTGRGNTIYF.

This clone was observed a handful of times. V and J are TRBV23-1 and TRBJ1-4; perhaps TRBD1 as D (6 bases). TRBV23-1 is known as an ORF, though its function is uncertain. With 3 bases removed from V and 2 bases from J, the gap between germline ends came to 13 bases. CDR3 size: 16 residues. In DNA form, the CDR3 reads TGCGCCAGCAGTCACGGGACAAAGTGGACTAATGAAAAACTGTTTTTT. It encodes CASSHGTKWTNEKLFF.

This chain uses TRBV5-6 with TRBJ2-7; tentatively, D is TRBD1 (6 bases). Per the germline V gene, CDR1 is SGHDT and CDR2 is YYEEEE. V dropped 4 bases and J dropped 2 bases, with 16 bases sitting between them. This CDR3 has 15 residues. The CDR3 is CASSRFPTGPYEQYF. In nucleotides, the CDR3 is TGTGCCAGCAGCCGTTTTCCGACAGGACCCTACGAGCAGTACTTC. The variable domain in full, completed from reference TRBV5-6 and TRBJ2-7, reads DAGVTQSPTHLIKTRGQQVTLRCSPKSGHDTVSWYQQALGQGPQFIFQYYEEEERQRGNFPDRFSGHQFPNYSSELNVNALLLGDSALYLCASSRFPTGPYEQYFGPGTRLTVT.

The chain has TRBV19 and TRBJ1-6; no clear D. Germline V CDR1 and CDR2: LNHDA, SQIVND (reference sequence). Between the trimmed V and J ends, which lost 4 bases and 1 base, there was a span of 8 bases. This CDR3 comprises 15 residues. The CDR3 loop is CASSTGTSYNSPLHF. As DNA, the CDR3 is TGTGCCAGTAGTACCGGTACGTCCTATAATTCACCCCTCCACTTT.

The chain joins TRBV5-4 to TRBJ2-3, with D perhaps TRBD2 (5 bases). Germline-derived CDR1 and CDR2 are SGHNT and YYREEE (reference sequence). CDR3 length: 13 residues. Trimming removed 1 base from V and 3 bases from J, with 6 bases in between. CDR3: CASSLRGTDTQYF. The CDR3 bases are TGTGCCAGCAGCTTGCGGGGAACAGATACGCAGTATTTT.

There are a few counts of this clone. The chain has TRBV10-3 and TRBJ2-5; D is uncertain. Germline lookup yields CDR1 ENHRY and CDR2 SYGVKD. V lost 6 bases and J lost 5, with 10 bases in between. The CDR3 is 12 residues long. This CDR3 is CAISRPRETQYF. The CDR3 DNA reads as TGTGCCATCAGCCGACCGCGGGAGACCCAGTACTTC.

V is TRBV7-9 and J is TRBJ1-5, with unresolved D. The V gene lost 6 bases and the J gene lost 7 bases, with 10 bases spanning the gap. The germline V gene encodes CDR1 SEHNR and CDR2 FQNEAQ (reference sequence). The CDR3 is 12 amino acids. The CDR3 nucleotides read TGTGCCAGCAGGAAAAGCACCCAGCCCCAGCATTTT. Translating gives CASRKSTQPQHF.

The rearrangement joins TRBV19 to TRBJ2-6, with D unresolved. CDR1 LNHDA and CDR2 SQIVND come from the germline V gene (reference sequence). Trimming took 7 bases from V and 0 from J, leaving 10 bases between them. The CDR3 consists of 15 residues. DNA of the CDR3: TGTGCCAGTAATGCACGCAGCTCTGGGGCCAACGTCCTGACTTTC. As protein: CASNARSSGANVLTF.

The V and J genes are TRBV7-6 and TRBJ2-7; D perhaps matches TRBD2 (5 bases). Germline lookup yields CDR1 SGHVS and CDR2 FNYEAQ. This CDR3 region has 17 residues. Trimming pared 6 bases from V and 3 bases from J, leaving 24 bases between. The CDR3 loop reads CASSSGSGAEIIYEQYF. The CDR3 nucleotides read TGTGCCAGCAGTTCCGGGTCCGGAGCGGAAATTATCTACGAGCAGTACTTC.

This clone was detected only a few times. V usage is TRBV6-1 and J usage is TRBJ2-7; 9 bases are a match to TRBD2. V dropped 4 bases and J dropped 3; count of bases not matched to a gene: 13. CDR1 is MNHNS, CDR2 SASEGT, per germline. The CDR3 extends over 17 amino acids. The CDR3, as DNA: TGTGCCAGCAGTGGCTTGGGCGGGGGGGGCCGGTTCTACGAGCAGTACTTC. Translation: CASSGLGGGGRFYEQYF.

The rearrangement joins TRBV5-4 to TRBJ2-7, with 8 bases lining up with TRBD2. This CDR3 is built from 15 residues. Germline V gives CDR1 SGHNT, CDR2 YYREEE (reference sequence). After removal of 5 bases from V and 4 bases from J, the junction contained 11 bases not matched to a gene. The CDR3 here is CASSLKSGSEYEQYF. CDR3 nucleotide sequence: TGTGCCAGCAGTTTAAAGAGCGGGAGCGAGTACGAGCAGTACTTC.

This clone came up a few times. This rearrangement joins TRBV4-1 to TRBJ1-5; TRBD1 agrees at 7 bases. This CDR3 spans 20 amino acids. The J segment lost 0 bases and the V segment lost 1 base, leaving 15 bases of the junction unmatched. Germline CDR1 reads MGHRA; CDR2 reads YSYEKL. The CDR3 loop is CASSQGRSRDSLYSNQPQHF. The CDR3 coding sequence is TGCGCCAGCAGCCAAGGGCGCTCCCGGGACAGCCTGTATAGCAATCAGCCCCAGCATTTT.

The chain links TRBV5-1 to TRBJ2-1; 11 bases fit TRBD1. The V segment lost 3 bases and the J segment 6 bases; nucleotides outside the gene matches: 2. The CDR3 runs 14 residues. Germline V gene data show CDR1 as SGHRS and CDR2 as YFSETQ. The CDR3 sequence is CASSSGTGGNEQFF. Written as DNA, the CDR3 is TGCGCCAGCAGCTCCGGGACAGGGGGCAATGAGCAGTTCTTC.